This T cell receptor (beta chain) was captured by sequencing in a study of blood T cell repertoires in COVID-19. Across the study: Spain, Italy and the United States supplied samples that represented acute and convalescent COVID-19. T cells, B-cell-depleted T cells, or PBMCs provided the cDNA or gDNA that served as material.

The CDR3 contains 13 residues. V dropped 6 bases and J dropped 5 bases, with 13 bases sitting between them. Germline lookup yields CDR1 LGHDT and CDR2 YNNKEL (reference sequence). In the original workflow: Amplification of reference gene primers was used by the study to estimate nucleated cell counts. TCRdb's table, derived via immunoSEQ multiplex PCR, lists solely in-frame clones and lacks some. V and J calls and clone size follow that table, whereas D and trimming were derived from the DNA. The table shows about 250,000 clones, with 65% to 85% occurring only once. Sequences were obtained from peripheral blood. The TCR sequence derives from a man older than 75 with acute or convalescent COVID-19. V gene TRBV3-1 (or the pseudogene TRBV3-2) combines with J gene TRBJ2-5; the D gene is possibly TRBD2 (5 bases). CDR3: CASSPWTGETQYF. CDR3 coding DNA: TGTGCCAGCAGTCCCTGGACTGGGGAGACCCAGTACTTC.